The TCR beta chain described here comes from a study of blood T cell repertoires in COVID-19. Some clones are missing from TCRdb's copy, which holds only in-frame ones; the method was immunoSEQ multiplex PCR. The table includes roughly 250,000 clones, over 80% detected once. The germline CDR1 and CDR2 sequences are SGHNT and YYREEE (reference sequence). The CDR3 covers 14 residues. Trimming removed 4 bases at V and 6 bases at J, with 13 bases between. This clonotype was sampled from a woman between 35 and 50 years old who had been exposed to COVID-19. J is TRBJ2-2 and V is TRBV5-4; D is unresolved. The sequencing sample was made of PBMCs or T cells enriched from blood (not recorded which). Here the CDR3 DNA reads TGTGCCAGCAGCCTGGAGTACAACCCCGGGGAGCTGTTTTTT. Translated: CASSLEYNPGELFF. Combining the CDR3 with reference TRBV5-4 and TRBJ2-2 gives the whole variable domain ETGVTQSPTHLIKTRGQQVTLRCSSQSGHNTVSWYQQALGQGPQFIFQYYREEENGRGNFPPRFSGLQFPNYSSELNVNALELDDSALYLCASSLEYNPGELFFGEGSRLTVL.